This TCR beta chain was identified in a study of low-dose radiotherapy and immunotherapy resistance in tumors. About the study: Cohort 1 got 0.5 Gy per fraction every 2 weeks, 6.5 Gy in total. One day prior to radiation and immunotherapy, intravenous cyclophosphamide at 200 mg/m2 was given, repeated every two weeks.

TRAV- and TRBV-specific primers, spanning alpha and beta chains, primed first-strand cDNA. With a constant-region primer and a V-primer adapter, TCRs were subjected to about 20 PCR cycles of amplification. In TCRdb, the reads were re-called with MiXCR into one record per CDR3 protein. The repertoire includes around 8,200 distinct CDR3 sequences, approximately 57% of them detected once, and roughly 8.7% sits in the top ten. The donors' treatment consisted of nivolumab, ipilimumab, aspirin, low-dose cyclophosphamide and low-dose radiotherapy. Germline loops: CDR1 SGHNT, CDR2 YYREEE (reference sequence). This CDR3 contains 13 residues. V lost 7 bases and J lost 6, with 16 bases in between. This clonotype has only a few counts.

This TCR was sampled from a human donor with advanced metastatic prostate, ovarian, gallbladder or colorectal cancer (not recorded which). This table probably holds off-target reads from a library built for another chain. The rearrangement uses TRBV5-4 and TRBJ1-1; possibly TRBD1 for D (5 bases). CDR3 amino acids: CASSGGFGAEAFF. The DNA for the CDR3 is TGTGCCAGCTCGGGGGGGTTCGGCGCTGAAGCTTTCTTT.